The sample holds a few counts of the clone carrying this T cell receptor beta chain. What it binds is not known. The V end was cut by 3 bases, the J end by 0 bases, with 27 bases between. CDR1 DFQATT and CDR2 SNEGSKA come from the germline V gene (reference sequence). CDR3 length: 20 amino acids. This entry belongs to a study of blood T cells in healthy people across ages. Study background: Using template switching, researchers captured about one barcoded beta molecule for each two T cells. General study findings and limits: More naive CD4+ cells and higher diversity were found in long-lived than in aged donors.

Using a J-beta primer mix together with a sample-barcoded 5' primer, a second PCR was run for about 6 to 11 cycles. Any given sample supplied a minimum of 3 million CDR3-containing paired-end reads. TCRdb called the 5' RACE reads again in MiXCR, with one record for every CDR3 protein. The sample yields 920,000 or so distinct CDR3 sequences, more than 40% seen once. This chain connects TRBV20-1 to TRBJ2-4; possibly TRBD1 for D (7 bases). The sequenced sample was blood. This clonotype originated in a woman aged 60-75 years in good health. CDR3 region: CSASSQGRDVTYSAKNIQYF. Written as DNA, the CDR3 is TGCAGTGCTAGCTCACAGGGGCGGGATGTGACGTACTCAGCCAAAAACATTCAGTACTTC.